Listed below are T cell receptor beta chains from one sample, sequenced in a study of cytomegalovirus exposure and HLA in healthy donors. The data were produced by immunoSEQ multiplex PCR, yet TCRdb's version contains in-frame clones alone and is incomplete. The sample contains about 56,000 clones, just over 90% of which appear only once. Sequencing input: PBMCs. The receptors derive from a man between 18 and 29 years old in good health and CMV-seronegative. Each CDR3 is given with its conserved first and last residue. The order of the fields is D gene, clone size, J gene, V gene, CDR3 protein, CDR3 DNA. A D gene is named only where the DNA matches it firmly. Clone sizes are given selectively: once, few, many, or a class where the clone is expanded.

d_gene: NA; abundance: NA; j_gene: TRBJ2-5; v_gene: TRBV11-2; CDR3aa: CASSEWTDQETQYF; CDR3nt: TGTGCCAGCAGCGAATGGACAGACCAAGAGACCCAGTACTTC
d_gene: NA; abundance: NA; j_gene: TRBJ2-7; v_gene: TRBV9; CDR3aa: CASSVDGTDTRQYF; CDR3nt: TGTGCCAGCAGCGTAGACGGGACTGACACCCGGCAGTACTTC
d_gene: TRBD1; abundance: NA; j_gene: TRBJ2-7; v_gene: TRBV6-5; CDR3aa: CASRDRDRGVYEQYF; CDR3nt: TGTGCCAGCAGAGACAGGGATCGCGGTGTCTACGAGCAGTACTTC
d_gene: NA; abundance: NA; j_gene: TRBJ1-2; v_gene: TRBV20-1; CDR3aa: CSARGPYGYTF; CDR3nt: TGCAGTGCTAGAGGGCCGTATGGCTACACCTTC
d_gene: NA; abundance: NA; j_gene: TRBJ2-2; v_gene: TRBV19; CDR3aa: CASSPGHANTGELFF; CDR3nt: TGTGCCAGTAGTCCCGGACACGCGAACACCGGGGAGCTGTTTTTT
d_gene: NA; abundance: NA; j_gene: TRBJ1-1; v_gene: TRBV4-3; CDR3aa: CASSQAQGSTEAFF; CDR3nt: TGCGCCAGCAGCCAAGCCCAGGGGAGCACTGAAGCTTTCTTT
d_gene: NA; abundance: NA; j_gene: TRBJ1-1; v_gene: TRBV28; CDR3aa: CASGLVEDTEAFF; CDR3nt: TGTGCCAGCGGCCTGGTCGAGGACACTGAAGCTTTCTTT
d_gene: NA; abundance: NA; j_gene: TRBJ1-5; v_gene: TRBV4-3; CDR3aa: CASSPRYSNQPQHF; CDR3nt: TGCGCCAGCAGCCCTCGCTATAGCAATCAGCCCCAGCATTTT
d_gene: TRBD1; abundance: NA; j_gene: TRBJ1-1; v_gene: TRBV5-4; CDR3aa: CASSVTGVNTEAFF; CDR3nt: TGTGCCAGCAGCGTTACAGGGGTTAACACTGAAGCTTTCTTT
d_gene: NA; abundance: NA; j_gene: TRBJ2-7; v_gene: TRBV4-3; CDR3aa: CASSQDRAASYEQYF; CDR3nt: TGCGCCAGCAGCCAAGATCGAGCGGCCTCCTACGAGCAGTACTTC
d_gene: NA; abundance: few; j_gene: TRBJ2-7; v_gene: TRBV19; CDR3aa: CASSFDSRGSYEQYF; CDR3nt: TGTGCCAGTTCCTTTGACTCCCGGGGTTCCTACGAGCAGTACTTC
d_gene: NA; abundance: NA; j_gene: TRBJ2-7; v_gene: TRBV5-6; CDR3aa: CASSLGRKSYEQYF; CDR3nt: TGTGCCAGCAGCTTGGGGCGGAAATCCTACGAGCAGTACTTC
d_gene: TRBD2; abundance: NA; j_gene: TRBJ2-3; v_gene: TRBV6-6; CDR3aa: CASRPNLAGGSDTQYF; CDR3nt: TGTGCCAGCAGGCCCAACCTAGCGGGGGGGTCAGATACGCAGTATTTT
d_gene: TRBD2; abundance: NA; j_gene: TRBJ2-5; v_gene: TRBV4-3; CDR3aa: CASSQEGPGGQETQYF; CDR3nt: TGCGCCAGCAGCCAAGAAGGCCCGGGAGGCCAAGAGACCCAGTACTTC
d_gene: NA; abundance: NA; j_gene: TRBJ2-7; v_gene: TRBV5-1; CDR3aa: CASSSSGGTDSYEQYF; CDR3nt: TGCGCCAGCAGCTCCTCCGGCGGGACAGACTCCTACGAGCAGTACTTC
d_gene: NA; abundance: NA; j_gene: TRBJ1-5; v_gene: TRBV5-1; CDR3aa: CASSLGPSSNQPQHF; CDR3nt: TGCGCCAGCAGCTTGGGTCCGAGTAGCAATCAGCCCCAGCATTTT
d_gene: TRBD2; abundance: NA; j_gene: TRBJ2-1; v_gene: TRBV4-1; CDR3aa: CASSQAGLAGGGEQFF; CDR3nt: TGCGCCAGCAGCCAGGCGGGACTAGCGGGAGGAGGTGAGCAGTTCTTC
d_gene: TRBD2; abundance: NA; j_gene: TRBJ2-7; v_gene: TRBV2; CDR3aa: CASSETSGSVYEQYF; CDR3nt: TGTGCCAGCAGTGAGACTAGCGGGAGTGTCTACGAGCAGTACTTC
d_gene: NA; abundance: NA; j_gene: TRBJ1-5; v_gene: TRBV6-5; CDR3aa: CASHRGGSDQPQHF; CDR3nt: TGTGCCAGCCATAGGGGGGGGAGCGATCAGCCCCAGCATTTT
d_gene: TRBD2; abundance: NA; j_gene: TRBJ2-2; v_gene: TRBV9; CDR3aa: CASSSPGLAVNTGELFF; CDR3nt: TGTGCCAGCAGCTCGCCGGGACTAGCGGTCAACACCGGGGAGCTGTTTTTT
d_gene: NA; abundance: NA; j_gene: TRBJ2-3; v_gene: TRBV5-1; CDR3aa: CASSLSAGKDTQYF; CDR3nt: TGCGCCAGCAGCTTGTCTGCGGGAAAGGATACGCAGTATTTT
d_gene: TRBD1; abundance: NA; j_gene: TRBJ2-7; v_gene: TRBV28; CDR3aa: CASRIPTGEAYEQYF; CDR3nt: TGTGCCAGCAGGATACCGACAGGGGAGGCCTACGAGCAGTACTTC
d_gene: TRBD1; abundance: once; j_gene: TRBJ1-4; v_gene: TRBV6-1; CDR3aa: CASRDREVNEKLFF; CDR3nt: TGTGCCAGCAGAGACAGGGAGGTTAATGAAAAACTGTTTTTT
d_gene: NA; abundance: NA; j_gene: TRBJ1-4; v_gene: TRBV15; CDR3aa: CATSRGQPGEKLFF; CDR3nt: TGTGCCACCAGCAGAGGACAGCCTGGTGAAAAACTGTTTTTT
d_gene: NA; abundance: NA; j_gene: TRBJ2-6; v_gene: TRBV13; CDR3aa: CASRTRGGDQSVGANVLTF; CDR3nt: TGTGCCAGCAGGACCCGAGGAGGGGATCAGTCAGTTGGGGCCAACGTCCTGACTTTC
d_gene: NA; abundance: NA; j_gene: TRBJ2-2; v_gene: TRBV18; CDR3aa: CASSPPSNRGTGELFF; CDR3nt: TGTGCCAGCTCACCACCGTCAAACCGGGGGACCGGGGAGCTGTTTTTT
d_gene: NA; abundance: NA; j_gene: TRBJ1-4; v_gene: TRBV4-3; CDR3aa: CASSQGDRSDEKLFF; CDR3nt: TGCGCCAGCAGCCAAGGAGACAGGAGCGACGAAAAACTGTTTTTT
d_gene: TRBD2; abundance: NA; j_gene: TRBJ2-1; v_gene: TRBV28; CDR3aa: CASSLVTSGRVNEQFF; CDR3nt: TGTGCCAGCAGTTTAGTTACTAGCGGGAGAGTGAATGAGCAGTTCTTC
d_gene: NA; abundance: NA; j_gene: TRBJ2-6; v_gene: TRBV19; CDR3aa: CASSPTRGYSGANVLTF; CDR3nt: TGTGCCAGTAGTCCCACCAGGGGATACTCTGGGGCCAACGTCCTGACTTTC
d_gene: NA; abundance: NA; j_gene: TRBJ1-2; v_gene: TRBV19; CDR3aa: CASEGKQVLGYTF; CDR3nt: TGTGCCAGTGAAGGGAAACAGGTTTTGGGCTACACCTTC
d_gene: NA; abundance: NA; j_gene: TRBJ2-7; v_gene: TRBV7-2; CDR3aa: CASSPRGRDTFYEQYF; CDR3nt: TGTGCCAGCAGCCCTCGGGGGAGGGACACCTTCTACGAGCAGTACTTC
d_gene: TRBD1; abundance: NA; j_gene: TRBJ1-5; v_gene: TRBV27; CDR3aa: CASSSRTGVGNQPQHF; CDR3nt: TGTGCCAGCAGTTCCCGGACAGGGGTCGGCAATCAGCCCCAGCATTTT
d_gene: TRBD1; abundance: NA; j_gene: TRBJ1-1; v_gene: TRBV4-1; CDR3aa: CASSRLGGITGGAFF; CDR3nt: TGCGCCAGCAGCCGATTAGGGGGCATAACGGGGGGGGCTTTCTTT
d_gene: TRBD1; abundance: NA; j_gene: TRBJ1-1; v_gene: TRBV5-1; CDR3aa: CASSLFGTGNTEAFF; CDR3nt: TGCGCCAGCAGCTTGTTCGGGACAGGGAACACTGAAGCTTTCTTT
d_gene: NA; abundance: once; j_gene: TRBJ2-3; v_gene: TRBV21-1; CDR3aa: CATFWASGIADTQYF; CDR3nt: NA
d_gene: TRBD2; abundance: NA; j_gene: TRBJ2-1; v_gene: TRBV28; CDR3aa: CASTPPGTRINEQFF; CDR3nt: TGTGCCAGCACCCCCCCCGGGACTAGAATCAATGAGCAGTTCTTC
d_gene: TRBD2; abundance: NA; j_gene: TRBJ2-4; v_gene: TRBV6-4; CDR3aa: CASSDSGSRERAKNIQYF; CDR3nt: TGTGCCAGCAGTGACTCAGGTTCGCGGGAGAGAGCCAAAAACATTCAGTACTTC
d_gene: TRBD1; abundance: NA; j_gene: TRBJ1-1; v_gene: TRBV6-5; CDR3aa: CASYRGVTEAFF; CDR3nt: TGTGCCAGCTACAGGGGGGTCACTGAAGCTTTCTTT
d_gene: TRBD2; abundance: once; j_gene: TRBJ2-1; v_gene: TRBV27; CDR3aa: CASSETSGRYNEQFF; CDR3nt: TGTGCCAGCAGTGAGACTAGCGGGAGATACAATGAGCAGTTCTTC
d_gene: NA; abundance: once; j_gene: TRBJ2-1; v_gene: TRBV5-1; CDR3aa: CASSPVFPTNFEQFF; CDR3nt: TGCGCCAGCAGCCCAGTTTTTCCCACCAATTTTGAGCAGTTCTTC
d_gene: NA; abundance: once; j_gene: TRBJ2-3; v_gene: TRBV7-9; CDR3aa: CASSPDSTGTDTQYF; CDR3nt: TGTGCCAGCAGCCCTGACTCCACCGGCACAGATACGCAGTATTTT
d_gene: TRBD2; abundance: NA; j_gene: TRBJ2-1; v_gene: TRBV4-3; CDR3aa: CASSQEAVAGSYNEQFF; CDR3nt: TGCGCCAGCAGCCAAGAAGCCGTAGCGGGCTCCTACAATGAGCAGTTCTTC
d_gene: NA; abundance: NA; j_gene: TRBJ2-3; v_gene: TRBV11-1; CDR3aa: CASSLAPGSAGDTQYF; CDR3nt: TGTGCCAGCAGCTTAGCGCCAGGATCTGCGGGAGATACGCAGTATTTT
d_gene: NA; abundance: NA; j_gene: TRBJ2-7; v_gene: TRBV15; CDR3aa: CATSRGPGNTYEQYF; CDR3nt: TGTGCCACCAGCAGAGGCCCAGGGAACACCTACGAGCAGTACTTC
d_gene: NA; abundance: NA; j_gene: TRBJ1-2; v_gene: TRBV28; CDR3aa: CASSSPPLYGYTF; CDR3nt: TGTGCCAGCAGTTCTCCCCCCCTCTATGGCTACACCTTC
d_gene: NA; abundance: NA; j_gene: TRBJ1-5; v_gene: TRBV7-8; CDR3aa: CASSLAPGNQPQHF; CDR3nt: TGTGCCAGCAGCTTAGCACCCGGGAATCAGCCCCAGCATTTT
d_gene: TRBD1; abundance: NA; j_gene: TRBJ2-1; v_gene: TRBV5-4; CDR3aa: CASSYGQGNEQFF; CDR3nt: TGTGCCAGCAGCTACGGACAGGGGAATGAGCAGTTCTTC
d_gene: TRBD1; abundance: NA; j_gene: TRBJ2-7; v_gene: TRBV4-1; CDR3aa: CASSQEDRESYEQYF; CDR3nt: TGCGCCAGCAGCCAAGAAGACAGGGAGTCTTACGAGCAGTACTTC